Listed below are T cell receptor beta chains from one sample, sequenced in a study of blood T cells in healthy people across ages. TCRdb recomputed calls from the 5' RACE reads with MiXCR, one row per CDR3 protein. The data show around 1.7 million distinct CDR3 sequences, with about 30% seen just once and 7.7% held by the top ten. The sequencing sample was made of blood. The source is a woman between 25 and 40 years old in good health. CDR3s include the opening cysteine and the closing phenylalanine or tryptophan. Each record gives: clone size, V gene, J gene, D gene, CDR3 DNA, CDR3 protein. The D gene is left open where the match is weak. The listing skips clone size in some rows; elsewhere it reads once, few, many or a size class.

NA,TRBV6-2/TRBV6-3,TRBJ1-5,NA,TGTGCCAGCATTTATCGGTTCCAGCCCCAGCATTTT,CASIYRFQPQHF
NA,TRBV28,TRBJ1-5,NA,TGTGCCAGCAGTTTCGGACTGATTGAAGGCAATCAGCCCCAGCATTTT,CASSFGLIEGNQPQHF
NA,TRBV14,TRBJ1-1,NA,TGTGCCAGCAGCCCATACTGGGCCACTGAAGCTTTCTTT,CASSPYWATEAFF
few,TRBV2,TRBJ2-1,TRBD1,TGTGCCAGCAGCCGCGTCCCGGGACAGGCTATAGCATCCTACAATGAGCAGTTCTTC,CASSRVPGQAIASYNEQFF
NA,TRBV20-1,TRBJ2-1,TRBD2,TGCAGTGCCTTTCACCCCAGCGGGGCCAACAATGAGCAGTTCTTC,CSAFHPSGANNEQFF
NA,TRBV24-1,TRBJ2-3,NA,TGTGCCACCAGTGATCCAGGGTATCCAGATACGCAGTATTTT,CATSDPGYPDTQYF
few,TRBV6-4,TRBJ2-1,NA,TGTGCCAGCAGTGACGGTCCAGCTGGGGAGCAGTTCTTC,CASSDGPAGEQFF
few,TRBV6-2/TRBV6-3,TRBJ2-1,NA,TGTGCCAGCAGTGCGGACTATCTGGCGAATGAGCAGTTCTTC,CASSADYLANEQFF
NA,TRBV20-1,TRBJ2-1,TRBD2,TGCAGTGCAAGAGAGGGCGGGGGGGCCTGCAATGAGCAGTTCTTC,CSAREGGGACNEQFF
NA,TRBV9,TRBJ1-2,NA,TGTGCCAGCAGCCCCGGACTGGCTAACTATGGCTACACCTTC,CASSPGLANYGYTF
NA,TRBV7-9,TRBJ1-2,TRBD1,TGTGCCAGCAGCCCGCCCTTACAGGGGGTCTATGGCTACACCTTC,CASSPPLQGVYGYTF
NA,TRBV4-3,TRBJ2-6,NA,TGCGCCAGCAGCCAAGATGAACGTGACAGAGCCAACGTCCGGACTTTC,CASSQDERDRANVRTF
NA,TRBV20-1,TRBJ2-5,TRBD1,TGCAGTGCTAGATCCACAACAGGGGGGACCCAGTACTTC,CSARSTTGGTQYF
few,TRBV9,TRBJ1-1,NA,TGTGCCAGCAGCCTAGCGACAGGCCCGAACACTGAAGCTTTCTTT,CASSLATGPNTEAFF
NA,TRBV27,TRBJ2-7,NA,TGTGCCAGCAGTACTTTTGCGGGGCCCTACGAGCAGTACTTC,CASSTFAGPYEQYF
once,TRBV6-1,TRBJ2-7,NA,TGTGCCAGCAGTGAAGCGCCAGGGAATACCTACGAGCAGTACTTC,CASSEAPGNTYEQYF
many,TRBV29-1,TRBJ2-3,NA,TGCAGCGTTGAAGAGGGGGTGGAATACACAGATACGCAGTATTTT,CSVEEGVEYTDTQYF
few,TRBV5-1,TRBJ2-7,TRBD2,TGCGCCAGCAGCTTAGCGGGGGGCCTCCCCTACGAGCAGTACTTC,CASSLAGGLPYEQYF
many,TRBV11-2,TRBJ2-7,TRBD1,TGTGCCAGCAGCTTAGGTGGGACAGGGGTGAAGCAGTACTTC,CASSLGGTGVKQYF
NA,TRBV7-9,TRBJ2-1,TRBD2,TGTGCCAGTAGCCCGATACGGGCGGGAGCCCGTGGGGCCTACAATGAGCAGTTCTTC,CASSPIRAGARGAYNEQFF
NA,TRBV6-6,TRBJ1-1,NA,TGTGCCAGCAGTCAGGGCCCCGGGCCTGAAGCTTTCTTT,CASSQGPGPEAFF
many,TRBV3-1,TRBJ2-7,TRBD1,TGTGCCAGCAGCCAAAACCGGGACAGGGTCTTCCACGAGCAGTACTTC,CASSQNRDRVFHEQYF
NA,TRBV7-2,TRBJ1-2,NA,TGTGCCAGCAGCTTAGGCCCAGGGGATCGGTATGGCCACACCTTC,CASSLGPGDRYGHTF
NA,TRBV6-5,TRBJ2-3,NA,TGTGCCAGCAGTTACGTCAGGGTGGATCCCGATACGCAGTATTTT,CASSYVRVDPDTQYF
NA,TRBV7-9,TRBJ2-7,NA,TGTGCCAGCGGGTCCCTCGGGGAAAGCTCCTACGAGCAGTACTTC,CASGSLGESSYEQYF
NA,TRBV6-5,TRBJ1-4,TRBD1,TGTGCCAGCAGTGGGACAGGGACCACTAATGAAAAACTGTTTTTT,CASSGTGTTNEKLFF
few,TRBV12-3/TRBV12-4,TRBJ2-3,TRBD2,TGTGCCAGCAGTTTACTGATGGGATCTGAAGCGGGGGGGCCCTCAGATACGCAGTATTTT,CASSLLMGSEAGGPSDTQYF
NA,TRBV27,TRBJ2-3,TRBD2,TGTGCCAGCAGTCTCAGACTAGCTCAAGGGAGAGATACGCAGTATTTT,CASSLRLAQGRDTQYF
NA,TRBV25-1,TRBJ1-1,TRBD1,TGTGCCAGCAGTGAATCCAGGGACAGCACTGAAGCTTTCTTT,CASSESRDSTEAFF
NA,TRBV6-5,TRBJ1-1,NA,TGTGCCAGCAGTTATTTGCCGATGAACACTGAAGCTTTCTTT,CASSYLPMNTEAFF
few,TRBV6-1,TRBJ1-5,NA,TGTGCCAGCAGTATACAAGACAGGATGAATCAGCCCCAGCATTTT,CASSIQDRMNQPQHF
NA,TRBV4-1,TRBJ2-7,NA,TGCGCCAGCAGCCAAGATACTAAGACCTACGAGCAGTACTTC,CASSQDTKTYEQYF
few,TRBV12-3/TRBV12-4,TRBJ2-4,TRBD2,TGTGCCAGCAGTACCAGGACTAGCGGGCCCCTAGCCAAAAACATTCAGTACTTC,CASSTRTSGPLAKNIQYF
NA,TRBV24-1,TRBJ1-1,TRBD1,TGTGCCACCAGTGATACACCGGGACAGGGGGGGCGCCCTGAAGCTTTCTTT,CATSDTPGQGGRPEAFF
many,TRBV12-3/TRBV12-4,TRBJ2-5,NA,NA,CASSFLETQYF
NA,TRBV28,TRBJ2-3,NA,TGTGCCAGCAGTTTGACTCACAGCAGCCCCAGCACAGATACGCAGTATTTT,CASSLTHSSPSTDTQYF
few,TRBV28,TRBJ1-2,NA,TGTGCCAGCAGTTTTGTAACGGGCTATGGCTACACCTTC,CASSFVTGYGYTF
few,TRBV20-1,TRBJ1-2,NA,TGCAGTACAAACCCCGGGGGTAACTATGGCTACACCTTC,CSTNPGGNYGYTF
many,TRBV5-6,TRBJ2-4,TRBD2,TGTGCCAGCAGCAAAGGACTAGCGGAGTACTTC,CASSKGLAEYF
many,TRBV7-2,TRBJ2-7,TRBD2,TGTGCCAGCAGCACTGGACTAGCGGGACGCGAGCAGTACTTC,CASSTGLAGREQYF
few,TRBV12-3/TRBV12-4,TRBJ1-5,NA,TGTGCCAGCAGTCGCGGACACGGAATTATTATCAATCAGCCCCAGCATTTT,CASSRGHGIIINQPQHF
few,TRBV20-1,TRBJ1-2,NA,TGCAGTGCACACACCCCCGGGGGGTCAGGCTATGGCTACACCTTC,CSAHTPGGSGYGYTF
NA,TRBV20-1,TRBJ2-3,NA,TGCAGTGCATGTTGGACTAGCACAGATACGCAGTATTTT,CSACWTSTDTQYF
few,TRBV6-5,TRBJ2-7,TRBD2,TGTGCCAGCAGTTACTCGCAAGCGGGGGGTCCCGAGCAGTACTTC,CASSYSQAGGPEQYF
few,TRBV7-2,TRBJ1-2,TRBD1,TGTGCCAGCAGCTCAGTCCTACAGGGGGACGGCACCTTC,CASSSVLQGDGTF
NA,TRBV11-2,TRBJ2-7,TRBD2,TGTGCTAGCAGCTTAGATACGGCGGGAGTAAGCTACGAGCAGTACTTC,CASSLDTAGVSYEQYF
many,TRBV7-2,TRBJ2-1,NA,TGTGCCAGCAGCGACAATGGCCTCCTTTACAATGAGCAGTTCTTC,CASSDNGLLYNEQFF
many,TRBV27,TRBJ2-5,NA,TGTGCCAGCAGTTTATCTAGGGTACAAGAGACCCAGTACTTC,CASSLSRVQETQYF
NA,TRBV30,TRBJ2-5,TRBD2,TGTGCCCTAGCGGCTCAAGAGACCCAGTACTTC,CALAAQETQYF
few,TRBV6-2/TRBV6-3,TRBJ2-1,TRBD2,TGTGCCAGCATCAAGGGTAGCGGGAGGGCCGTCAATGAGCAGTTCTTC,CASIKGSGRAVNEQFF